This TCR beta chain was identified during a study of cytomegalovirus exposure and HLA in healthy donors. Study-level results: The study carried out a later analysis of TCR beta sequences. It associated around 17,000 of them with specific HLA alleles at a false discovery rate of 0.05. Using the classifier, cytomegalovirus status was reportedly diagnosed with high specificity and sensitivity.

Trimming at V came to 5 bases and at J to 3 bases, leaving 11 bases not matched to a gene. The CDR3 has 17 residues. Germline CDR1 and CDR2: LNHDA and SQIVND (reference sequence). To note about this clone: Its specificity is unknown.

Primers included in the PCR were 60 Vbeta and 13 Jbeta primers. The protocol was immunoSEQ multiplex PCR, while the TCRdb copy is restricted to in-frame clones and leaves out a portion. Of 150,000 to 200,000 clones listed, approximately 88% are singletons. V gene TRBV19 combines with J gene TRBJ2-1, with 9 bases lining up with TRBD1. Sample: PBMCs. This receptor was taken from a boy younger than 18 in good health and CMV-seronegative. The CDR3 coding sequence is TGTGCCAGTAGTGCACGGACAGGGGACGTAGGCTACAATGAGCAGTTCTTC. Translated, it gives CASSARTGDVGYNEQFF.